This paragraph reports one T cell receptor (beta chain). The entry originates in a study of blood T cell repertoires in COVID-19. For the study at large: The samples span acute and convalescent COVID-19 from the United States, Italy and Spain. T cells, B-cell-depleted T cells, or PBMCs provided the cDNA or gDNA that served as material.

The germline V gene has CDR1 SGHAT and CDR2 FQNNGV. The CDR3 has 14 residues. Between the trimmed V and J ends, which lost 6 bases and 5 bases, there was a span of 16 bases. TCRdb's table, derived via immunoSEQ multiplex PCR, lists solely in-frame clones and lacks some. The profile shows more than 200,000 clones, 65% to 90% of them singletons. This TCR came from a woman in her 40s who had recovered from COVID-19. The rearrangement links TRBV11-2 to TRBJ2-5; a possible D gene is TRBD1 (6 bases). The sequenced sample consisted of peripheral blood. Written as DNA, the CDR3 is TGTGCCAGCAGTTTTACAGGGATTCCGGAGACCCAGTACTTC. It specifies CASSFTGIPETQYF.